The clone carrying this T cell receptor beta chain was counted once. The data originate from a study of T cell responses to AZD1222 COVID-19 vaccine. The protocol was immunoSEQ multiplex PCR, while the TCRdb copy is restricted to in-frame clones and leaves out a portion. The sample shows about 76,000 clones, 65% to 80% of them seen only once. CDR1 is SGHRS, CDR2 YFSETQ, per germline. Trimming pared 1 base from V and 6 bases from J, leaving 13 bases between. The CDR3 length is 15 residues. This chain uses TRBV5-1 with TRBJ1-4; D remains ambiguous. This receptor was taken from an adult who received the MenACWY meningococcal vaccine as a control. The specimen comprised peripheral blood, sampled 28 days after the second dose of the MenACWY control vaccine. CDR3 in DNA: TGCGCCAGCAGCTTGACCACCCAGATGGATGAAAAACTGTTTTTT. Its translation: CASSLTTQMDEKLFF. The whole variable domain, remainder taken from reference TRBV5-1 and TRBJ1-4, is KAGVTQTPRYLIKTRGQQVTLSCSPISGHRSVSWYQQTPGQGLQFLFEYFSETQRNKGNFPGRFSGRQFSNSRSEMNVSTLELGDSALYLCASSLTTQMDEKLFFGSGTQLSVL.